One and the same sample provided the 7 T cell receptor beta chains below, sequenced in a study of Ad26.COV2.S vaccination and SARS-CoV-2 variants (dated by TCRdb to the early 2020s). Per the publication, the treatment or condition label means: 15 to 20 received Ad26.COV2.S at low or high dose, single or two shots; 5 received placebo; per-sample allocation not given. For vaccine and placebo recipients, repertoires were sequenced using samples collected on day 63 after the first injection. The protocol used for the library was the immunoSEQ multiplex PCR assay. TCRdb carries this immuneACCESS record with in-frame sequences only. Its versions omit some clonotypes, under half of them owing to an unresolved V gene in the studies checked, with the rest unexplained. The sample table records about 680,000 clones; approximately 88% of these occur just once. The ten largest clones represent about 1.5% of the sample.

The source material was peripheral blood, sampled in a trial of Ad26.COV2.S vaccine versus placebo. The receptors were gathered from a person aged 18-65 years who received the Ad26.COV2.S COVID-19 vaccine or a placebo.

CDR3 sequence reads: CASSLGPSGQETQYF. The CDR3 nucleotides are TGTGCCAGCAGCTTGGGCCCCAGCGGACAAGAGACCCAGTACTTC. V usage is TRBV5-6 and J usage is TRBJ2-5, with D perhaps TRBD2 (5 bases). V was clipped by 0 bases and J by 2 bases, with 11 bases between them. The germline CDR1 and CDR2 sequences are SGHDT and YYEEEE. CDR3 length: 15 amino acids.

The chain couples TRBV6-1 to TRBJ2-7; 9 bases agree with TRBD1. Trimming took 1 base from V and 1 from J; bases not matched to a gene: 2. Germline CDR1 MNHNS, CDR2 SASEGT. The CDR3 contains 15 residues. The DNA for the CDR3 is TGTGCCAGCAGTGAAGAGGGACAGGGTTCCTACGAGCAGTACTTC. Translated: CASSEEGQGSYEQYF.

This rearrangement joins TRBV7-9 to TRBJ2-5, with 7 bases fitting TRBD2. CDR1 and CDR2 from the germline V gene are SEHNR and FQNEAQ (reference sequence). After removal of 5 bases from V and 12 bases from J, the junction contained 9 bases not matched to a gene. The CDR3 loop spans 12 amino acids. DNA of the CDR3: TGTGCCAGCAGCCAAGGGAGCGGGGAAGAGTACTTC. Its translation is CASSQGSGEEYF.

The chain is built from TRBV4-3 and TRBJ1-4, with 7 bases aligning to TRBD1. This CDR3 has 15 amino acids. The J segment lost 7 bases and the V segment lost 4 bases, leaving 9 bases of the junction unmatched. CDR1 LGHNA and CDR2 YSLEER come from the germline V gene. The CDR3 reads CASSRHRGAGEKLFF. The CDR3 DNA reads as TGCGCCAGCAGCCGCCACAGGGGCGCAGGTGAAAAACTGTTTTTT.

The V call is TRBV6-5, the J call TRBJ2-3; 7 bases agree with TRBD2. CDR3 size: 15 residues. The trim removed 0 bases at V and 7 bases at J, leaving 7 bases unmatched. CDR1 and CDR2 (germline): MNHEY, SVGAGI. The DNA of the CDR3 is TGTGCCAGCAGTTACTCGGACCAGGGAGGGTATACGCAGTATTTT. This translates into CASSYSDQGGYTQYF.

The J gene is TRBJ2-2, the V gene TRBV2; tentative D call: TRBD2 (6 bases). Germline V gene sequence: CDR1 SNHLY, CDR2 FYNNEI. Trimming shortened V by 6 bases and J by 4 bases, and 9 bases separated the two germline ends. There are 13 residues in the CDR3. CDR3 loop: CASRRSGTGELFF. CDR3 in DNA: TGTGCCAGCAGACGTAGCGGCACCGGGGAGCTGTTTTTT.

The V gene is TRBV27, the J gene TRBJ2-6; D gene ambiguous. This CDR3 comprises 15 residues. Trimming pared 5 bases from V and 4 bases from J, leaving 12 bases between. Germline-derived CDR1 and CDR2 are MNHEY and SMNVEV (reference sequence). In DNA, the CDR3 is TGTGCCAGCAGTAAAGGGTCTTCGGGGGCCAACGTCCTGACTTTC. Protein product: CASSKGSSGANVLTF.